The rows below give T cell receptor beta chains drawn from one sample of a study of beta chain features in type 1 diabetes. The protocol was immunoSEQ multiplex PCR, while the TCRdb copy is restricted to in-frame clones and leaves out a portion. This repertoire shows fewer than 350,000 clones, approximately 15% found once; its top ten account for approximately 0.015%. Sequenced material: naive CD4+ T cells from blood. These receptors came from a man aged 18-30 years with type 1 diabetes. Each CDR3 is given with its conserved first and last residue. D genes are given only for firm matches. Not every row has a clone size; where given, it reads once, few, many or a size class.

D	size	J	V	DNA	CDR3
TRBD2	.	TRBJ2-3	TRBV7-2	TGTGCCAGCAGCTTGGGACTAGCGGGGAGCACAGATACGCAGTATTTT	CASSLGLAGSTDTQYF
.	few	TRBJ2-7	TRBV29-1	TGCAGCGTATCACAGGGTACCTACCTCTACGAGCAGTACTTC	CSVSQGTYLYEQYF
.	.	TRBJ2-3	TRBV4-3	TGCGCCAGCAGCCAAGATTCCGCGGGGCGCTCTAGCACAGATACGCAGTATTTT	CASSQDSAGRSSTDTQYF
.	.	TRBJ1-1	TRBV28	TGTGCCAGCAGCCCGGTCGGGAACACTGAAGCTTTCTTT	CASSPVGNTEAFF
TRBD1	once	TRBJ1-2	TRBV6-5	TGTACCAGCAGCTATCAGGGGGTCTATGGCTACACCTTC	CTSSYQGVYGYTF
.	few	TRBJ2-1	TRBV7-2	TGTGCCAGCAGCTCCCTGGCCTCAAGTGGTAATGAGCAGTTCTTC	CASSSLASSGNEQFF
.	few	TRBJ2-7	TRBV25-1	TGTGCCAGCAGGGGCACCCTTCCCGAGCAGTACTTC	CASRGTLPEQYF
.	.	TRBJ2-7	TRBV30	TGTGCCTGGAGTGTACGGTTAGGGGGCGAGCAGTACTTC	CAWSVRLGGEQYF
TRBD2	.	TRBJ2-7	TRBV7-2	TGTGCCAGCAGCTTCCAGGGACTAGTCTCCTACGAGCAGTACTTC	CASSFQGLVSYEQYF
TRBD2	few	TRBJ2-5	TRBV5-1	TGCGCCAGCGGGACTAGCGGTAGAGAGACCCAGTACTTC	CASGTSGRETQYF
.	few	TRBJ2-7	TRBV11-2	TGTGCCAGCAGACCAACAGGGAGCTCCTACGAGCAGTACTTC	CASRPTGSSYEQYF
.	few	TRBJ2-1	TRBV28	TGTGCCAGCAGTCCCCACCGGGGGGAGCAGTTCTTC	CASSPHRGEQFF
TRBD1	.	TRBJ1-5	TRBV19	TGTGCCAGTAATCAGGGGGATCAGCCCCAGCATTTT	CASNQGDQPQHF
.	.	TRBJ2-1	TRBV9	TGTGCCAGCAGCGTTCGGCTAGCCAATGAGCAGTTCTTC	CASSVRLANEQFF
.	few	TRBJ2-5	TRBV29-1	TGCAGCGTTGGAGGGAAAAACCAAGAGACCCAGTACTTC	CSVGGKNQETQYF
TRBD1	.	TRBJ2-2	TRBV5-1	TGCGCCAGCAGCCCGGGACAGGGGGTTACCGGGGAGCTGTTTTTT	CASSPGQGVTGELFF
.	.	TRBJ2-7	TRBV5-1	TGCGCCAGCAGCGGAACAGGGGGGGCCTACGAGCAGTACTTC	CASSGTGGAYEQYF
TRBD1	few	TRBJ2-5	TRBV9	TGTGCCAGCAGCGTAGCGACAGGGATCATTTCCCAAGAGACCCAGTACTTC	CASSVATGIISQETQYF
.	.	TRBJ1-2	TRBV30	TGTGCCTGGAGTAATAACCTAAGCCTAGGCTACACCTTC	CAWSNNLSLGYTF
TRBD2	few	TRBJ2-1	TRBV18	TGTGCCAGCTCACCCTCCTCTAGCGGGGGGTACAATGAGCAGTTCTTC	CASSPSSSGGYNEQFF
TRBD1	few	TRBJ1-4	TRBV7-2	TGTGCCAGCAGCCTGCAGACAGGGACTAATGAAAAACTGTTTTTT	CASSLQTGTNEKLFF
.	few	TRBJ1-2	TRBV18	TGTGCCAGCTCACCTGAGGGATTTGGCTATGGCTACACCTTC	CASSPEGFGYGYTF
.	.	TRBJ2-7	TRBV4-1	TGCGCCAGCAGCCGACCTACCTCGGGGGTAGGTAACGAGCAGTACTTC	CASSRPTSGVGNEQYF
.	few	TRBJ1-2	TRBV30	TGTGCCTGGAGTGTAGCCGCTAGGCAGTATGGCTACACCTTC	CAWSVAARQYGYTF
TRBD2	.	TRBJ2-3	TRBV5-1	TGCGCCAGCAGTAGCGGGGGCACAGATACGCAGTATTTT	CASSSGGTDTQYF
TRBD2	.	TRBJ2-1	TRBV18	TGTGCCACCGGCCTAGCGGGGGGGCAGTCCTACAATGAGCAGTTCTTC	CATGLAGGQSYNEQFF
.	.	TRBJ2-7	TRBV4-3	TGCGCCAGCAGCCTACCGGGTACCTCCTTTTACGAGCAGTACTTC	CASSLPGTSFYEQYF
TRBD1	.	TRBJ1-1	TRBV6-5	TGTGCCAGCAGTTACGGGACAGCTCTTTTCACTGAAGCTTTCTTT	CASSYGTALFTEAFF
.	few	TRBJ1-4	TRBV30	TGTGCCTGGACACCCGGGGTGGGAGAAAAACTGTTTTTT	CAWTPGVGEKLFF
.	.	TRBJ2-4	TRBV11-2	TGTGCCAGCAGCTTAGGGCGGAGGATAGCCAAAAACATTCAGTACTTC	CASSLGRRIAKNIQYF
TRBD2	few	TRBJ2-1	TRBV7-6	TGTGCCAGCAGGCGTAGCGGGGGCCCCTACAATGAGCAGTTCTTC	CASRRSGGPYNEQFF
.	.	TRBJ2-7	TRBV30	TGTGCCTGGAGCCTCGGGTTTGGGCAGTACTTC	CAWSLGFGQYF
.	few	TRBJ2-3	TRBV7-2	TGTGCCAGCAGCCACACAATAGGGGGGGGGAAAGATACGCAGTATTTT	CASSHTIGGGKDTQYF
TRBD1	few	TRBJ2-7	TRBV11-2	TGTGCCAGCAGCTCCCACGACAGGGTCTACGAGCAGTACTTC	CASSSHDRVYEQYF
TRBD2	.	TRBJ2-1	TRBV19	TGTGCCAGTAGTGAGTACGGACTAGCGGGAGTACCTAATGAGCAGTTCTTC	CASSEYGLAGVPNEQFF
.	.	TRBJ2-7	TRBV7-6	TGTGCCAGCAGCTTAGATAGGGGTTACGAGCAGTACTTC	CASSLDRGYEQYF
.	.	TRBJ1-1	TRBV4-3	TGCGCCAGCAGCCAAGATGGGCGACCCCGCCAGAACACTGAAGCTTTCTTT	CASSQDGRPRQNTEAFF
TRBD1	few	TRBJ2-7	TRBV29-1	TGCAGCGTTGCATTCGGACAGGGAGACGAGCAGTACTTC	CSVAFGQGDEQYF
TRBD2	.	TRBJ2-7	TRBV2	TGTGCCAGCAGGACCGGGACTAGTCCCCACGAGCAGTACTTC	CASRTGTSPHEQYF
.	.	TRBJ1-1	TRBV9	TGTGCCAGCAGCGTAGTACAGGGTACTGAAGCTTTCTTT	CASSVVQGTEAFF
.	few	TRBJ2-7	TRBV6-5	TGTGCCACCCGGAGGAGAGCGGAGGACTCCTACGAGCAGTACTTC	CATRRRAEDSYEQYF
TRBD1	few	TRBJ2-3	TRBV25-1	TGTGCCAGCAGTGAATTATGGAAGGGGGCGGGCACAGATACGCAGTATTTT	CASSELWKGAGTDTQYF
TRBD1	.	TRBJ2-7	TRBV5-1	TGCGCCAGCAGCTTGCGCGGGACAGGGTCCTACGAGCAGTACTTC	CASSLRGTGSYEQYF
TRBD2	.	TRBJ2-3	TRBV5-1	TGCGCCAGCAGCTACGATAGCGGGAGGGCCGGGGGAACGCAGTATTTT	CASSYDSGRAGGTQYF
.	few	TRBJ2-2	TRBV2	TGTGCCAGCAGTGTGGACAGGTCGGGGGCCGGGGAGCTGTTTTTT	CASSVDRSGAGELFF
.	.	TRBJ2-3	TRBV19	TGTGCCAGTAGTAGACAGGGCACAGATACGCAGTATTTT	CASSRQGTDTQYF
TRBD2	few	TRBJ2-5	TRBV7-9	TGTGCCAGCAGTCCTCGTTATCCTTCTAGCGGCCAAGAGACCCAGTACTTC	CASSPRYPSSGQETQYF
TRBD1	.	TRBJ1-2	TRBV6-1	TGTGCCAGCAGTGAAGAGGCAGGGGGTACTAACTATGGCTACACCTTC	CASSEEAGGTNYGYTF
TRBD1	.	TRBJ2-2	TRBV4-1	TGCGCCAGCAGCCAACCGGGACAGGGCAGGGGGGAGCTGTTTTTT	CASSQPGQGRGELFF
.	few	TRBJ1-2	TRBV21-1	TGTGCCAGCAGCAAAGGGCGGAACTATGGCTACACCTTC	CASSKGRNYGYTF
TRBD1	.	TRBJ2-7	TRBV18	TGTGCCAGCTCACCCGGGACAGCCTACGAGCAGTACTTC	CASSPGTAYEQYF
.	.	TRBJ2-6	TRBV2	TGTGCCAGCAGTGACCAGAGGGTTTCTGGGGCCAACGTCCTGACTTTC	CASSDQRVSGANVLTF
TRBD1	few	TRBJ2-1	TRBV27	TGTGCCAGCAGGAGAAGTCCCGGGACAGGGGACAATGAGCAGTTCTTC	CASRRSPGTGDNEQFF
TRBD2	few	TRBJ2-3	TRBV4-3	TGCGCCAGCAGCCAAGAACTAACTAGCGGGGGCGGAGATACGCAGTATTTT	CASSQELTSGGGDTQYF